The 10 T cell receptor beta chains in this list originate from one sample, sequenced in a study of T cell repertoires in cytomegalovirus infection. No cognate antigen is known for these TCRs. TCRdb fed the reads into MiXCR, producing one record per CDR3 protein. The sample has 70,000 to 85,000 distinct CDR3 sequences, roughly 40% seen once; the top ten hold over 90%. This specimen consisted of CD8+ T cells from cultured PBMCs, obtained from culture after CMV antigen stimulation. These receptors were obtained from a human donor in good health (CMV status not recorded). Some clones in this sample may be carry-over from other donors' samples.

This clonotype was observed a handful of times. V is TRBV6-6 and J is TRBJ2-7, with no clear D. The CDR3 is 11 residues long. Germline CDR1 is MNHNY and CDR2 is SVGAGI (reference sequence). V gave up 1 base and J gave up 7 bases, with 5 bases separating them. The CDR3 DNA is TGTGCCAGCAGTTACTTGAGGGAGCAGTACTTC. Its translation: CASSYLREQYF.

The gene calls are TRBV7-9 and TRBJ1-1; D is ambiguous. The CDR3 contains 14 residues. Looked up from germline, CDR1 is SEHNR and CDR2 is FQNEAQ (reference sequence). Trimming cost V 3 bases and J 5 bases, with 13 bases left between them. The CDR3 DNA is TGTGCCAGCAGCTTTCAAGACATGCGAACTGAAGCTTTCTTT. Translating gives CASSFQDMRTEAFF. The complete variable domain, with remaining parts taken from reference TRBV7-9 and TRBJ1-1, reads DTGVSQNPRHKITKRGQNVTFRCDPISEHNRLYWYRQTLGQGPEFLTYFQNEAQLEKSRLLSDRFSAERPKGSFSTLEIQRTEQGDSAMYLCASSFQDMRTEAFFGQGTRLTVV.

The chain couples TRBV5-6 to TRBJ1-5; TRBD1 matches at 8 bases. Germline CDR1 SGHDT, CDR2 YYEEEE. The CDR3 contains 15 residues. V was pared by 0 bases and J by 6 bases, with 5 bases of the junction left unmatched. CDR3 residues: CASSLAGGRGQPQHF. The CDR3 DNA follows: TGTGCCAGCAGCTTGGCAGGGGGCCGGGGTCAGCCCCAGCATTTT. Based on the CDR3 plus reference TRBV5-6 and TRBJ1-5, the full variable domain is DAGVTQSPTHLIKTRGQQVTLRCSPKSGHDTVSWYQQALGQGPQFIFQYYEEEERQRGNFPDRFSGHQFPNYSSELNVNALLLGDSALYLCASSLAGGRGQPQHFGDGTRLSIL.

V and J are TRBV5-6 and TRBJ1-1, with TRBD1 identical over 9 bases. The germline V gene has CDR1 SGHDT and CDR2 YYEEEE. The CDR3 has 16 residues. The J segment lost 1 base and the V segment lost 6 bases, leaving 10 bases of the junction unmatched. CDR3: CASNLYGTGPNTEAFF. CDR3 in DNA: TGTGCCAGCAACCTTTACGGGACAGGGCCGAACACTGAAGCTTTCTTT.

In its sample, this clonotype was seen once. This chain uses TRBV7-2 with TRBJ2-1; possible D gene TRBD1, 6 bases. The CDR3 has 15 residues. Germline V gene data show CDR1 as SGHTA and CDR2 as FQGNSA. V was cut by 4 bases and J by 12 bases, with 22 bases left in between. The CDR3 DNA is TGTGCCAGCAGCTCGGAGACAGGTGCCGGGGTCGGGCAGTTCTTC. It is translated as CASSSETGAGVGQFF. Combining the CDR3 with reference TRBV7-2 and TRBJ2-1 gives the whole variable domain GAGVSQSPSNKVTEKGKDVELRCDPISGHTALYWYRQSLGQGLEFLIYFQGNSAPDKSGLPSDRFSAERTGGSVSTLTIQRTQQEDSAVYLCASSSETGAGVGQFFGPGTRLTVL.

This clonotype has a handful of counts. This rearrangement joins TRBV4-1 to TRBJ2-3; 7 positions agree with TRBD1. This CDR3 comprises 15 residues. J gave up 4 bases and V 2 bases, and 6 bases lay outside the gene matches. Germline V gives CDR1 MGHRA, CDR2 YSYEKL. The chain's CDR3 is CASSQSLGGPDTQYF. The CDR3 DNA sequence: TGCGCCAGCAGCCAAAGTTTAGGGGGCCCAGATACGCAGTATTTT.

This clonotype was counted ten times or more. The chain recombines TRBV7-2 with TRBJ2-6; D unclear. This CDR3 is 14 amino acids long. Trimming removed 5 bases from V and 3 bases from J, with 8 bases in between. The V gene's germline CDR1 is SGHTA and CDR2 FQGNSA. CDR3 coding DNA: TGTGCCAGCAGCCTCCCTGGTGGGGCCAACGTCCTGACTTTC. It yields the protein CASSLPGGANVLTF. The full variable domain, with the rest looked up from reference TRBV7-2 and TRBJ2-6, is GAGVSQSPSNKVTEKGKDVELRCDPISGHTALYWYRQSLGQGLEFLIYFQGNSAPDKSGLPSDRFSAERTGGSVSTLTIQRTQQEDSAVYLCASSLPGGANVLTFGAGSRLTVL.

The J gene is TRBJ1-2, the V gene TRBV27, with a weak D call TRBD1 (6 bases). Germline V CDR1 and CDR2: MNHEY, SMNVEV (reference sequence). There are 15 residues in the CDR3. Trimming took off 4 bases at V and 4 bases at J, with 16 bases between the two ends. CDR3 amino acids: CASSSTPGQIYGYTF. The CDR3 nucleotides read TGTGCCAGCAGTTCTACCCCCGGACAGATCTATGGCTACACCTTC.

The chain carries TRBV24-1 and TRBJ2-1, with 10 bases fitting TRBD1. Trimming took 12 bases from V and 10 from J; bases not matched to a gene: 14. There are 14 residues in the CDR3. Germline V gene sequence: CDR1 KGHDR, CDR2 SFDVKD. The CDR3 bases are TGTGCCCCATCCGGGACAGGGGAGTTTCAAGAGCAGTTCTTC. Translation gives CAPSGTGEFQEQFF.

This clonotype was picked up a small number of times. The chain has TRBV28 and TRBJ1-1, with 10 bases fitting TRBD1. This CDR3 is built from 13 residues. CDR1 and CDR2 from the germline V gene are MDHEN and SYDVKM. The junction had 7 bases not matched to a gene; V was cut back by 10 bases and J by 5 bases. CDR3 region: CATNDRGPTEAFF. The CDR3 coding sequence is TGTGCCACAAACGACAGGGGGCCGACTGAAGCTTTCTTT.